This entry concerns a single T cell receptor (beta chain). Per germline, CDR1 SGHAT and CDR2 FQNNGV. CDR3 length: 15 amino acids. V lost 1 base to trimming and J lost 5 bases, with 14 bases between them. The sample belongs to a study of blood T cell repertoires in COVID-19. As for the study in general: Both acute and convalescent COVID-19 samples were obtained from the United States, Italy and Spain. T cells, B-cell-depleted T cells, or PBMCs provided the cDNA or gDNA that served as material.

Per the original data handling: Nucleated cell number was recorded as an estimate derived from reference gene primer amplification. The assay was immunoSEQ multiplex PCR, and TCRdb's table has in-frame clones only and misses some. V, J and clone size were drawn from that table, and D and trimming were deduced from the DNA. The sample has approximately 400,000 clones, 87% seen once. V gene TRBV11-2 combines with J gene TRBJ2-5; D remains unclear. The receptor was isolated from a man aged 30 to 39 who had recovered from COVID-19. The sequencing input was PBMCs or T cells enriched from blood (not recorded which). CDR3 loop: CASSLVGPVKETQYF. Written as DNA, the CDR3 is TGTGCCAGCAGCTTAGTGGGCCCCGTTAAGGAGACCCAGTACTTC.